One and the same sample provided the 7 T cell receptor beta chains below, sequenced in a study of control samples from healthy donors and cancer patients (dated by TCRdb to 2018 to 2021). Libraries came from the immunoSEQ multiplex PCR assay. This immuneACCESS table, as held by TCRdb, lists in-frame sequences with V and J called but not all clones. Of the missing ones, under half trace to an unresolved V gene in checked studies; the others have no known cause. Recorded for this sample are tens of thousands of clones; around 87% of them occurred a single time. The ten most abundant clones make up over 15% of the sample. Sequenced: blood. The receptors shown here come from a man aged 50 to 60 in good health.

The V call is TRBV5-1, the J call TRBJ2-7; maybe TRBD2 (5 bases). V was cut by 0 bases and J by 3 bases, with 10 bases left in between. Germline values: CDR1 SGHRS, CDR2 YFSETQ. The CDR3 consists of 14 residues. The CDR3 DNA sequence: TGCGCCAGCAGCTTGGGACCGGGAAGCTACGAGCAGTACGTC. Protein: CASSLGPGSYEQYV.

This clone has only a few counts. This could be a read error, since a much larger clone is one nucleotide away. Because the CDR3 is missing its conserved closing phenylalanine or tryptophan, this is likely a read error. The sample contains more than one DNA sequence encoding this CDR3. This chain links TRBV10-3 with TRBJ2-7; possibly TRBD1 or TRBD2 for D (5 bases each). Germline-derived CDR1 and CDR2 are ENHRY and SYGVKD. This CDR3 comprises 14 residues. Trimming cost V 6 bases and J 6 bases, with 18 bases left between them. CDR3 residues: CAISLGAGGSEQYG. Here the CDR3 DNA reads TGTGCCATCAGCCTAGGGGCGGGTGGGAGCGAGCAGTACGGC.

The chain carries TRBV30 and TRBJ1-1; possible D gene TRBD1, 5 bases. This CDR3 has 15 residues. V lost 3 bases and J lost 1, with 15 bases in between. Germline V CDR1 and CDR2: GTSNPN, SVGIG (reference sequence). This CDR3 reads CAWRTRGERNTEAFF. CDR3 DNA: TGTGCCTGGAGAACAAGAGGGGAAAGGAACACTGAAGCTTTCTTT.

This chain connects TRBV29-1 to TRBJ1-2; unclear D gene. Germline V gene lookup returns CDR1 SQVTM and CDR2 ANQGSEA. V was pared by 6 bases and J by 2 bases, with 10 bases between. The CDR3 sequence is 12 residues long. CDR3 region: CSVLQMNYGYTF. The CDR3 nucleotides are TGCAGCGTCCTTCAGATGAACTATGGCTACACCTTC. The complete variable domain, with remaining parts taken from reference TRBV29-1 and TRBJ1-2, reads SAVISQKPSRDICQRGTSLTIQCQVDSQVTMMFWYRQQPGQSLTLIATANQGSEATYESGFVIDKFPISRPNLTFSTLTVSNMSPEDSSIYLCSVLQMNYGYTFGSGTRLTVV.

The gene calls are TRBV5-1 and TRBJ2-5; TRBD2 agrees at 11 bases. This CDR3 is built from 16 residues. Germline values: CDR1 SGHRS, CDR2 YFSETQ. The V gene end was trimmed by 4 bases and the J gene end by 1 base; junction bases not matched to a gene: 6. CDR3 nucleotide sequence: TGCGCCAGCAGCGACCAAGGGACTAGCGGCCAAGAGACCCAGTACTTC. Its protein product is CASSDQGTSGQETQYF.

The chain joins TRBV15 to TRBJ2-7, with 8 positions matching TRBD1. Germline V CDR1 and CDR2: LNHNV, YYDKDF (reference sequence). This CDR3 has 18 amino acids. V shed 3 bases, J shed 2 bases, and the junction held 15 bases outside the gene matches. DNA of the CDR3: TGTGCCACCAGCAGTCCTCTCATTCCGGGACAGGCCACCTACGAGCAGTACTTC. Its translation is CATSSPLIPGQATYEQYF.

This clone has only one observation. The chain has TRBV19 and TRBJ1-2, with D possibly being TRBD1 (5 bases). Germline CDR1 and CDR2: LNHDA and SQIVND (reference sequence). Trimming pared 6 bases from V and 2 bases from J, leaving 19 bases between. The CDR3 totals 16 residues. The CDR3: CASSLTRQTLNYGYTF. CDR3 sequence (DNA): TGTGCCAGTAGCCTAACCAGACAGACCTTGAACTATGGCTACACCTTC. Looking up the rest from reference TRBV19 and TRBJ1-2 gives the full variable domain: DGGITQSPKYLFRKEGQNVTLSCEQNLNHDAMYWYRQDPGQGLRLIYYSQIVNDFQKGDIAEGYSVSREKKESFPLTVTSAQKNPTAFYLCASSLTRQTLNYGYTFGSGTRLTVV.